The 14 T cell receptor beta chains below were found in one sample sequenced in a study of tissue T cells after allogeneic stem cell transplantation. Measured with immunoSEQ multiplex PCR; TCRdb has only the in-frame clones, and not every one. The table lists some 25,000 clones, 91% of them singletons. The sample in question was blood, obtained before transplantation. The receptors were sampled from a male donor aged 60 or over who later had graft-versus-host disease after an allogeneic stem cell transplant.

A single count supports this clone. The CDR3 sequence: CATTRGDYYNEQFF. Written as DNA, the CDR3 is TGTGCCACCACCAGGGGGGACTACTACAATGAGCAGTTCTTC. The chain recombines TRBV15 with TRBJ2-1; D assignment may be TRBD1 or TRBD2 (7 bases each). Trimming cost V 7 bases and J 3 bases, with 13 bases left between them. The germline CDR1 and CDR2 sequences are LNHNV and YYDKDF (reference sequence). The CDR3 extends over 14 amino acids. Full variable domain (outside the CDR3, taken from reference TRBV15 and TRBJ2-1): DAMVIQNPRYQVTQFGKPVTLSCSQTLNHNVMYWYQQKSSQAPKLLFHYYDKDFNNEADTPDNFQSRRPNTSFCFLDIRSPGLGDTAMYLCATTRGDYYNEQFFGPGTRLTVL.

The chain has TRBV7-2 and TRBJ1-2, with D hard to call. This CDR3 has 12 residues. Trimming took off 7 bases at V and 1 base at J, with 7 bases between the two ends. Germline V gene lookup returns CDR1 SGHTA and CDR2 FQGNSA. The CDR3: CASTEGNYGYTF. The CDR3 DNA follows: TGTGCCAGCACGGAGGGTAACTATGGCTACACCTTC. Supplemented by reference TRBV7-2 and TRBJ1-2, the full variable domain reads GAGVSQSPSNKVTEKGKDVELRCDPISGHTALYWYRQSLGQGLEFLIYFQGNSAPDKSGLPSDRFSAERTGGSVSTLTIQRTQQEDSAVYLCASTEGNYGYTFGSGTRLTVV.

In its sample, this clone was seen once. The V gene is TRBV19, the J gene TRBJ2-2; 8 bases align to TRBD1. Trimming cost V 8 bases and J 4 bases; bases outside gene matches: 9. The CDR3 covers 15 residues. Germline lookup yields CDR1 LNHDA and CDR2 SQIVND (reference sequence). The CDR3 here is CASGRDRGGTGELFF. DNA for the CDR3: TGTGCCAGTGGCCGAGACAGGGGAGGCACCGGGGAGCTGTTTTTT. Drawing the rest from reference TRBV19 and TRBJ2-2, the complete variable domain is DGGITQSPKYLFRKEGQNVTLSCEQNLNHDAMYWYRQDPGQGLRLIYYSQIVNDFQKGDIAEGYSVSREKKESFPLTVTSAQKNPTAFYLCASGRDRGGTGELFFGEGSRLTVL.

The chain joins TRBV24-1 to TRBJ2-3; 10 bases match TRBD2. This CDR3 comprises 17 residues. V was clipped by 0 bases and J by 1 base; unmatched bases: 3. Germline CDR1 is KGHDR and CDR2 is SFDVKD. CDR3 coding DNA: TGTGCCACCAGTGATTTGCCCGGGACTAGCGGCACAGATACGCAGTATTTT. Its protein product is CATSDLPGTSGTDTQYF.

V is TRBV27 and J is TRBJ2-7; 7 bases are a match to TRBD1. This CDR3 contains 15 residues. In germline, CDR1 is MNHEY, CDR2 SMNVEV (reference sequence). The V segment lost 0 bases and the J segment 2 bases; nucleotides outside the gene matches: 4. CDR3 sequence reads: CASSLSTTGTYEQYF. The CDR3 nucleotides are TGTGCCAGCAGTTTATCCACGACAGGGACCTACGAGCAGTACTTC.

This clone was detected only once. The V gene is TRBV13, the J gene TRBJ1-2; 8 nucleotides match TRBD1. V gave up 5 bases and J gave up 2 bases; unmatched junction bases: 4. Looked up from germline, CDR1 is PRHDT and CDR2 is FYEKMQ (reference sequence). The CDR3 contains 14 residues. This CDR3 is CASSPGGANYGYTF. In DNA form, the CDR3 reads TGTGCCAGCAGCCCAGGGGGCGCGAACTATGGCTACACCTTC.

This chain connects TRBV30 to TRBJ1-5; D call uncertain. The V gene lost 0 bases and the J gene lost 5 bases, with 14 bases spanning the gap. Germline loops: CDR1 GTSNPN, CDR2 SVGIG (reference sequence). This CDR3 has 15 residues. CDR3 region: CAWSVGSLGYQPQHF. The CDR3 DNA reads TGTGCCTGGAGTGTTGGCAGCCTAGGGTATCAGCCCCAGCATTTT.

The DNA of the CDR3 is TGTGCCATCTCGACTAGCGGGGACTACAATGAGCAGTTCTTC. Encoded protein: CAISTSGDYNEQFF. The chain joins TRBV10-3 to TRBJ2-1, with TRBD2 matching 11 bases. The germline V gene has CDR1 ENHRY and CDR2 SYGVKD. This CDR3 has 14 amino acids. Losses at the gene ends were 8 bases for V and 3 bases for J; bases not matched to a gene: 3.

The chain couples TRBV5-1 to TRBJ2-3; the match to TRBD1 covers 7 bases. The V and J ends lost 4 bases and 6 bases, in that order; junction bases with no gene match: 2. This CDR3 has 12 amino acids. CDR1 and CDR2 from the germline V gene are SGHRS and YFSETQ. CDR3: CASSLTGDTQYF. CDR3 in DNA: TGCGCCAGCAGCCTGACAGGGGATACGCAGTATTTT.

The chain links TRBV27 to TRBJ2-3; TRBD2 matches at 7 bases. The CDR3 sequence is 16 residues long. J was trimmed by 4 bases and V by 5 bases; bases with no gene match: 12. Germline V gives CDR1 MNHEY, CDR2 SMNVEV (reference sequence). The chain's CDR3 is CASSPRRGGKADTQYF. The DNA for the CDR3 is TGTGCCAGCAGTCCCAGACGCGGGGGAAAGGCAGATACGCAGTATTTT.

This clone was seen only once. The chain links TRBV5-1 to TRBJ2-1, with TRBD2 identical over 10 bases. Germline V lookup: CDR1 SGHRS, CDR2 YFSETQ. J was trimmed by 2 bases and V by 4 bases; bases with no gene match: 3. The CDR3 contains 15 residues. The CDR3 bases are TGCGCCAGCAGCCCTAGCGGGAGCACCTACAATGAGCAGTTCTTC. Protein: CASSPSGSTYNEQFF.

The chain links TRBV7-8 to TRBJ2-7; D could derive from TRBD1 or TRBD2 (5 bases each). Trimming removed 5 bases from V and 2 bases from J, with 16 bases in between. The CDR3 sequence is 15 residues long. Germline V gene data show CDR1 as SGHVS and CDR2 as FQNEAQ. CDR3 loop: CASSPQGTEAYEQYF. The CDR3 nucleotides read TGTGCCAGCAGCCCCCAAGGGACCGAGGCCTACGAGCAGTACTTC.

The V gene is TRBV4-3, the J gene TRBJ2-2; TRBD2 is a possible D gene (6 bases). V was trimmed by 0 bases and J by 6 bases, leaving 11 bases between them. CDR1 and CDR2 from the germline V gene are LGHNA and YSLEER. This CDR3 is 15 amino acids long. Written as DNA, the CDR3 is TGCGCCAGCAGCCAAGATCACCAGCGGGCCGGGGAGCTGTTTTTT. Residues: CASSQDHQRAGELFF.

V is TRBV10-2 and J is TRBJ1-5, with a possible D match to TRBD1 (6 bases). CDR1 and CDR2 from the germline V gene are WSHSY and SAAADI. The V end lost 7 bases, the J end lost 4 bases, and 14 bases lay between the germline ends. This CDR3 contains 14 residues. The DNA for the CDR3 is TGCGCCAGCACTGCGACAGGATCGAATCAGCCCCAGCATTTT. Its translation: CASTATGSNQPQHF.